Shown below are 24 T cell receptor beta chains from a single sample sequenced in a study of T cells after yellow fever vaccination. One entry per CDR3 protein results from TCRdb running MiXCR on the 5' RACE reads. Of some 600,000 distinct CDR3 sequences in the sample, about 12% were seen once. The starting material was PBMCs, obtained on the day of the yellow fever booster vaccination. Receptors originate from a man younger than 45 who received the YFV17D yellow fever vaccine.

This clonotype showed up just a few times. Relative to the germline gene, one junction end is altered; a read error may explain this. The chain has TRBV7-9 and TRBJ1-4; no definite D call. The CDR3 spans 15 residues. In germline, CDR1 is SEHNR, CDR2 FQNEAQ (reference sequence). The CDR3 nucleotides read TGTGCCGGCAGCGTCGGGGAAGCCCCTAATGAAAAACTGTTTTTT. Its translation: CAGSVGEAPNEKLFF.

The chain uses TRBV20-1 and TRBJ1-2, with D perhaps TRBD1 (5 bases). The CDR3 has 14 residues. V gave up 5 bases and J gave up 1 base, with 14 bases separating them. Germline CDR1 DFQATT, CDR2 SNEGSKA (reference sequence). This CDR3 reads CSARPGPVNYGYTF. The CDR3 DNA reads TGCAGTGCTCGCCCAGGGCCTGTTAACTATGGCTACACCTTC.

This clonotype came up a few times. This rearrangement joins TRBV7-2 to TRBJ1-1, with D possibly matching TRBD1 (6 bases). There are 14 residues in the CDR3. Between the trimmed V and J ends, which lost 5 bases and 10 bases, there was a span of 20 bases. CDR1 is SGHTA, CDR2 FQGNSA, per germline. CDR3 residues: CASSPPTLTGGAFF. CDR3 in DNA: TGTGCCAGCAGCCCCCCAACCCTGACAGGAGGAGCTTTCTTT.

This clonotype occurred a few times. This rearrangement joins TRBV24-1 to TRBJ2-1; the match to TRBD2 covers 9 bases. CDR3 length: 16 residues. Germline-derived CDR1 and CDR2 are KGHDR and SFDVKD. Unmatched junction bases numbered 9, after V lost 5 bases and J lost 5 bases. CDR3 in DNA: TGTGCCACCAGTGGTTTTAGCGGGAGAGCCGACAATGAGCAGTTCTTC. Translated, it gives CATSGFSGRADNEQFF.

This clonotype was detected many times. The chain links TRBV4-2 to TRBJ2-2, with a tentative D call TRBD2 (6 bases). Germline V gives CDR1 LGHNA, CDR2 YNFKEQ. This CDR3 is built from 17 residues. V gave up 0 bases and J gave up 8 bases, with 19 bases separating them. Here the CDR3 reads CASSQDLGFARGGELFF. Written as DNA, the CDR3 is TGTGCCAGCAGCCAAGATCTGGGGTTCGCCCGGGGGGGGGAGCTGTTTTTT.

The chain has TRBV15 and TRBJ2-2; 7 bases agree with TRBD2. Germline V CDR1 and CDR2: LNHNV, YYDKDF (reference sequence). V dropped 7 bases and J dropped 6; count of bases not matched to a gene: 11. The CDR3 runs to 15 residues. The chain's CDR3 is CATTYRSGTAGELFF. In DNA, the CDR3 is TGTGCCACCACCTATAGAAGCGGGACGGCCGGGGAGCTGTTTTTT.

This clonotype appeared many times. This rearrangement joins TRBV7-9 to TRBJ1-2, with 8 bases matching TRBD1. Germline assignment: CDR1 SEHNR and CDR2 FQNEAQ (reference sequence). There are 14 residues in the CDR3. Trimming cost V 5 bases and J 5 bases; bases outside gene matches: 7. The CDR3 reads CASSQGTGTYGYTF. The CDR3 coding sequence is TGTGCCAGCAGCCAAGGGACAGGAACATATGGCTACACCTTC.

The chain uses TRBV20-1 and TRBJ1-5; TRBD1 is a possible D gene (5 bases). Looked up from germline, CDR1 is DFQATT and CDR2 is SNEGSKA (reference sequence). The CDR3 is made up of 15 amino acids. Trimming pared 6 bases from V and 2 bases from J, leaving 17 bases between. The CDR3: CSATKEAGRNQPQHF. The CDR3 nucleotides read TGCAGTGCCACCAAGGAGGCAGGGCGCAATCAGCCCCAGCATTTT.

The chain has TRBV3-1 and TRBJ2-7; 11 positions agree with TRBD2. The CDR3 is 14 residues long. Unmatched junction bases numbered 4, after V lost 5 bases and J lost 4 bases. Germline values: CDR1 LGHDT, CDR2 YNNKEL (reference sequence). The CDR3 sequence: CASSRASGRYEQYF. The CDR3 DNA follows: TGTGCCAGCAGCAGGGCTAGCGGGAGGTACGAGCAGTACTTC.

This clonotype came up a few times. The chain links TRBV4-3 to TRBJ2-2; maybe TRBD1 (5 bases). The V gene's germline CDR1 is LGHNA and CDR2 YSLEER. The CDR3 is made up of 17 amino acids. Trimming cost V 2 bases and J 2 bases, with 15 bases left between them. The DNA of the CDR3 is TGCGCCAGCAGCCAACAACCAGGGCAAACAAACACCGGGGAGCTGTTTTTT. Translated: CASSQQPGQTNTGELFF.

The chain carries TRBV19 and TRBJ2-1; D is undetermined. The CDR3 contains 15 residues. V was pared by 2 bases and J by 7 bases, with 15 bases between. Per germline, CDR1 LNHDA and CDR2 SQIVND (reference sequence). In DNA form, the CDR3 reads TGTGCCAGTAGTATAACGCTAACAGCTCGGAATGAGCAGTTCTTC. This sequence encodes CASSITLTARNEQFF. The variable domain in full, completed from reference TRBV19 and TRBJ2-1, reads DGGITQSPKYLFRKEGQNVTLSCEQNLNHDAMYWYRQDPGQGLRLIYYSQIVNDFQKGDIAEGYSVSREKKESFPLTVTSAQKNPTAFYLCASSITLTARNEQFFGPGTRLTVL.

There are a few counts of this clonotype. The V gene is TRBV7-2, the J gene TRBJ2-5; D assignment may be TRBD1 or TRBD2 (5 bases each). This CDR3 has 14 residues. The V and J ends lost 4 bases and 2 bases respectively, with 11 bases between them. The germline V gene encodes CDR1 SGHTA and CDR2 FQGNSA. The CDR3 loop reads CASSSPGPQETQYF. The CDR3 bases are TGTGCCAGCAGCTCGCCGGGACCACAAGAGACCCAGTACTTC.

This clonotype was seen only a few times. This sequence joins TRBV5-6 and TRBJ1-2, with D hard to call. Germline V gene lookup returns CDR1 SGHDT and CDR2 YYEEEE. V was cut by 0 bases and J by 8 bases, with 11 bases left in between. This CDR3 is 13 amino acids long. CDR3 coding DNA: TGTGCCAGCAGCTTGGAAGCCCCTGGGGGCTACACCTTC. It yields the protein CASSLEAPGGYTF. The full variable domain, its missing parts supplied by reference TRBV5-6 and TRBJ1-2, is DAGVTQSPTHLIKTRGQQVTLRCSPKSGHDTVSWYQQALGQGPQFIFQYYEEEERQRGNFPDRFSGHQFPNYSSELNVNALLLGDSALYLCASSLEAPGGYTFGSGTRLTVV.

This clonotype was recorded a few times. This chain connects TRBV5-4 to TRBJ2-3; the match to TRBD2 covers 10 bases. The CDR3 runs to 14 residues. CDR1 is SGHNT, CDR2 YYREEE, per germline (reference sequence). V gave up 7 bases and J gave up 0 bases; unmatched junction bases: 2. The CDR3 coding sequence is TGTGCCAGCGGGACTAGCGTTAGCACAGATACGCAGTATTTT. It is translated as CASGTSVSTDTQYF.

This clonotype turned up a few times. J is TRBJ2-1 and V is TRBV7-8, with TRBD2 matching over 8 bases. After removal of 1 base from V and 5 bases from J, the junction contained 1 base not matched to a gene. The CDR3 consists of 14 residues. Germline V CDR1 and CDR2: SGHVS, FQNEAQ. As DNA, the CDR3 is TGTGCCAGCAGCTTAGTACTAGCGGACAATGAGCAGTTCTTC. Its protein product is CASSLVLADNEQFF.

V usage is TRBV20-1 and J usage is TRBJ2-3, with 12 bases aligning to TRBD2. There are 14 residues in the CDR3. V shed 6 bases and J 4 bases; nucleotides not matched to a gene: 5. Germline-derived CDR1 and CDR2 are DFQATT and SNEGSKA (reference sequence). The CDR3 DNA sequence: TGCAGTGCGAGGACTAGCGGGATCGCAGATACGCAGTATTTT. This gives the protein CSARTSGIADTQYF.

This clonotype was seen a few times. This rearrangement joins TRBV12-3 or TRBV12-4 to TRBJ2-3, with D perhaps TRBD2 (5 bases). There are 13 residues in the CDR3. Between the trimmed V and J ends, which lost 6 bases and 8 bases, there was a span of 15 bases. CDR3 sequence reads: CASRLGPLPTQYF. The CDR3 region has the DNA TGTGCCAGCAGACTAGGGCCCCTCCCTACGCAGTATTTT.

The chain recombines TRBV4-3 with TRBJ2-3; D unclear. The germline CDR1 and CDR2 sequences are LGHNA and YSLEER. V shed 1 base and J shed 5 bases, with 10 bases lying between them. The CDR3 loop spans 14 amino acids. CDR3 nucleotides: TGCGCCAGCAGCCAAGGACGGACCGAAGATACGCAGTATTTT. Amino acid sequence: CASSQGRTEDTQYF.

This chain links TRBV4-3 with TRBJ2-3; TRBD2 aligns across 7 bases. Germline trimming cut 6 bases from V and 5 bases from J; bases unmatched to any gene: 5. Germline V CDR1 and CDR2: LGHNA, YSLEER. CDR3 length equals 13 residues. The CDR3 region is CASRTAGEDTQYF. CDR3 sequence (DNA): TGCGCCAGCAGGACCGCGGGAGAAGATACGCAGTATTTT.

This clonotype was recorded many times. V usage is TRBV10-2 and J usage is TRBJ2-5; D call uncertain. Trimming cost V 4 bases and J 1 base, with 4 bases left between them. Germline assignment: CDR1 WSHSY and CDR2 SAAADI. The CDR3 length is 12 residues. The CDR3 sequence is CASSVSQETQYF. CDR3 sequence (DNA): TGCGCCAGCAGTGTCAGCCAAGAGACCCAGTACTTC.

There are a few counts of this clonotype. The chain recombines TRBV14 with TRBJ2-7; D remains unclear. Trimming stripped 0 bases from V and 4 bases from J, with 10 bases between. This CDR3 has 14 amino acids. Germline V gives CDR1 SGHDN, CDR2 FVKESK. This CDR3 is CASSQDLVSYEQYF. DNA for the CDR3: TGTGCCAGCAGCCAAGATTTAGTCTCTTACGAGCAGTACTTC.

This clonotype was found a few times. V usage is TRBV29-1 and J usage is TRBJ1-4; a weak D match, TRBD1 (6 bases). The CDR3 runs 12 residues. The V gene lost 7 bases and the J gene lost 3 bases, with 9 bases spanning the gap. Germline V gene sequence: CDR1 SQVTM, CDR2 ANQGSEA. The CDR3 region has the DNA TGCAGCGGTGGACAGCCTAATGAAAAACTGTTTTTT. As protein: CSGGQPNEKLFF.

CDR3 loop: CASSPGLAGVGEQYF. The CDR3 DNA follows: TGTGCCAGCAGTCCGGGACTAGCGGGAGTTGGTGAGCAGTACTTC. The chain combines TRBV12-3 or TRBV12-4 with TRBJ2-7, with TRBD2 matching over 14 bases. The CDR3 loop spans 15 amino acids. Unmatched junction bases numbered 7, after V lost 5 bases and J lost 7 bases.

This clonotype was observed a handful of times. The chain uses TRBV6-8 and TRBJ2-5, with 8 nucleotides matching TRBD2. The CDR3 has 13 amino acids. V shed 9 bases, J shed 5 bases, and the junction held 8 bases outside the gene matches. Germline-derived CDR1 and CDR2 are MNHGY and SAAAGT. CDR3 sequence (DNA): TGTGCCAGTCAAGAAATAGCGGGGGAGACCCAGTACTTC. This codes for CASQEIAGETQYF.